A selection of T cell receptor beta chains follows, all from one sample in a study of identical twins. In TCRdb, the 5' RACE reads were re-called with MiXCR into one record per CDR3 protein. The sample includes 350,000 to 450,000 distinct CDR3 sequences, less than 20% of them seen just once. Specimen: naive T cells sorted from blood. The receptors were sampled from a man aged 45-65 years in good health. CDR3s leave out the opening cysteine and the closing phenylalanine or tryptophan.

TRBV6-5,ASSYQSNINYGYT
TRBV19,ASSIARGNRDEQY
TRBV6-2/TRBV6-3,ASSYGTTVNQPQH
TRBV5-1,ASSLSGSYNTGELF
TRBV15,ATSRAAREITDTQY
TRBV5-6,ASSGTGAGYGYT
TRBV20-1,SVPGTGVIDTQY
TRBV15,ATSRDSGRQETQY
TRBV10-3,AISEGVLAGYEQY
TRBV29-1,SVYTTGAIY
TRBV4-1,ASSQELLVGGELF
TRBV6-5,ASSYRQGSIYEQY
TRBV12-3/TRBV12-4,ASNRAGGSYNEQF
TRBV4-3,ASSQVLLGNTEAF
TRBV5-4,ASSQRLAKNIQY
TRBV20-1,SAPKGSYEQY
TRBV6-2/TRBV6-3,ASRKDSLGKNIQY
TRBV20-1,SASPGPDTEAF
TRBV10-3,AISTDYEQY
TRBV7-9,ASSRGSGGYT
TRBV12-3/TRBV12-4,ASSLTAGGGGYT
TRBV29-1,SVDGGATNEKLF
TRBV13,ASRSTGWGANVLT
TRBV20-1,SARGEGVGTEAF
TRBV13,ASSLGDSRGYEQY
TRBV20-1,SASSAVSSYEQY
TRBV5-6,ASSLGIMTYEQY
TRBV5-1,ASSLAETVYEQY
TRBV20-1,SASYTDQETQY
TRBV14,ASSQAFSGSPLH
TRBV10-3,AISESKGFQETQY
TRBV20-1,SAQTGGGNQPQH
TRBV20-1,SAKGLATNEKLF
TRBV10-3,AISESGGYT
TRBV4-1,ASSLLGTENFNEQF
TRBV20-1,SARLSGRAYNEQF
TRBV7-2,ASSPGTTTDTQY
TRBV4-2,ASSTPGTSMMYIQY
TRBV7-2,ASSLGLFSGSGLRSYNEQF
TRBV6-2/TRBV6-3,ASSPVRAFGPYEQY
TRBV10-1,ASSESNRGVQY
TRBV10-3,ASRVSQDEKLF
TRBV11-1,ASSFPTVPESGRGAYEQY
TRBV20-1,SARGSPERHNQPQH
TRBV11-3,ASSLGSIMGPSYNEQF
TRBV20-1,SAFSGIHEQY
TRBV4-3,ASSQDPDSTGELF
TRBV7-2,ASSFSGGFYEQY
TRBV20-1,SAREGQGAVEQY
TRBV12-3/TRBV12-4,ASGHQLGQETQY
TRBV5-5,ASSLTSPYNEQF
TRBV29-1,SVGEAVWEQF